Below are 23 T cell receptor beta chains sequenced from a single sample in a study of T cell responses to AZD1222 COVID-19 vaccine. Clones were sequenced by immunoSEQ multiplex PCR, and TCRdb holds only the in-frame ones, with some missing. The repertoire has around 91,000 clones, roughly 90% of them found once; the top ten carry approximately 21%. Specimen: peripheral blood, collected on day 0 of AZD1222 vaccination. Receptors originate from an adult in good health.

This clone was counted once. This chain connects TRBV7-2 to TRBJ1-1; D unresolved. CDR1 is SGHTA and CDR2 is FQGNSA in the germline V gene. The germline V and J ends were trimmed by 5 bases and 1 base, with 11 bases remaining between them. The length of the CDR3 is 14 residues. The CDR3 DNA follows: TGTGCCAGCAGCGTACAGAATGCGAACACTGAAGCTTTCTTT. As protein: CASSVQNANTEAFF.

The gene calls are TRBV4-3 and TRBJ2-1; 9 positions agree with TRBD2. This CDR3 has 16 residues. Trimming removed 0 bases from V and 8 bases from J; junction bases left unmatched: 8. CDR1 and CDR2 (germline): LGHNA, YSLEER. The CDR3: CASSQDPSGGRYEQFF. CDR3 sequence (DNA): TGCGCCAGCAGCCAAGATCCCAGCGGGGGGCGGTATGAGCAGTTCTTC.

The rearrangement links TRBV7-2 to TRBJ1-2; D not resolved. The CDR3 is 14 residues long. CDR1 and CDR2 from the germline V gene are SGHTA and FQGNSA. V shed 5 bases and J shed 2 bases, with 12 bases lying between them. CDR3 protein: CASSLYGPNYGYTF. The CDR3 DNA sequence: TGTGCCAGCAGCCTCTACGGGCCCAACTATGGCTACACCTTC.

The V call is TRBV5-1, the J call TRBJ1-1, with TRBD1 identical over 7 bases. V gave up 5 bases and J gave up 0 bases; unmatched junction bases: 4. The V gene's germline CDR1 is SGHRS and CDR2 YFSETQ. The CDR3 contains 14 residues. CDR3 coding DNA: TGCGCCAGCAGTTCAGGGGGTATGAACACTGAAGCTTTCTTT. Residues: CASSSGGMNTEAFF.

The rearrangement joins TRBV6-5 to TRBJ1-3, with D hard to call. Trimming left V 0 bases short and J 4 bases short, with 10 bases between. Germline V CDR1 and CDR2: MNHEY, SVGAGI. The CDR3 consists of 15 residues. The CDR3, as DNA: TGTGCCAGCAGTTACTCGATCGGAGTCGGAAACACCATATATTTT. Translation gives CASSYSIGVGNTIYF.

This clone turned up a few times. V is TRBV5-4 and J is TRBJ1-3; D perhaps matches TRBD1 (6 bases). V lost 4 bases and J 2 bases, leaving 16 bases between the germline ends. This CDR3 contains 16 residues. Germline V gene lookup returns CDR1 SGHNT and CDR2 YYREEE (reference sequence). The CDR3 loop reads CASSKGGLRAGNTIYF. The CDR3 region has the DNA TGTGCCAGCAGCAAGGGGGGGCTCAGAGCTGGAAACACCATATATTTT.

The chain links TRBV27 to TRBJ1-1; no definite D call. The CDR3 spans 13 residues. Trimming removed 0 bases at V and 3 bases at J, with 5 bases between. Per germline, CDR1 MNHEY and CDR2 SMNVEV (reference sequence). The chain's CDR3 is CASSLSHYTEAFF. DNA for the CDR3: TGTGCCAGCAGTTTATCCCATTACACTGAAGCTTTCTTT.

V gene TRBV28 combines with J gene TRBJ1-2; D not certain. The CDR3 sequence is 13 residues long. Germline lookup yields CDR1 MDHEN and CDR2 SYDVKM. Trimming cost V 4 bases and J 4 bases, with 10 bases left between them. This chain's CDR3 is CASSSTQPYGYTF. Written as DNA, the CDR3 is TGTGCCAGCAGTTCAACACAGCCCTATGGCTACACCTTC.

The chain links TRBV19 to TRBJ2-3; 12 positions match TRBD2. J lost 2 bases, V lost 3 bases, and 12 bases had no gene match. Per germline, CDR1 LNHDA and CDR2 SQIVND (reference sequence). There are 19 residues in the CDR3. The CDR3 here is CASSIAPYSSGGATDTQYF. The CDR3, as DNA: TGTGCCAGTAGTATCGCCCCATACTCTAGCGGGGGGGCCACAGATACGCAGTATTTT.

The chain employs TRBV13 and TRBJ2-4, with D possibly TRBD1 on 6 matching bases. Germline V gene data show CDR1 as PRHDT and CDR2 as FYEKMQ (reference sequence). Trimming took 3 bases from V and 1 from J, leaving 16 bases between them. This CDR3 spans 17 amino acids. The CDR3 DNA is TGTGCCAGCAGCTTGGGGGCTACGTCGTCTGCCAAAAACATTCAGTACTTC. It yields the protein CASSLGATSSAKNIQYF.

This clone is a singleton in its sample. The V and J genes are TRBV18 and TRBJ2-1; D gene uncertain. The V gene lost 3 bases and the J gene lost 3 bases, with 15 bases spanning the gap. Per germline, CDR1 KGHSH and CDR2 LQKENI. The CDR3 is 16 amino acids. In nucleotides, the CDR3 is TGTGCCAGCTCACCGGGATACGATTTAGGCTACAATGAGCAGTTCTTC. Its translation: CASSPGYDLGYNEQFF.

J is TRBJ1-1 and V is TRBV7-9; the D is unclear. The CDR3 totals 14 residues. The V end lost 1 base, the J end lost 6 bases, and 12 bases lay between the germline ends. Germline loops: CDR1 SEHNR, CDR2 FQNEAQ (reference sequence). CDR3 in DNA: TGTGCCAGCAGCTTAGGACCCGGTGGCGCTGAAGCTTTCTTT. It encodes CASSLGPGGAEAFF.

This chain joins TRBV9 and TRBJ2-3; D possibly corresponds to TRBD1 (6 bases). The CDR3 extends over 15 amino acids. Between the trimmed V and J ends, which lost 0 bases and 2 bases, there was a span of 10 bases. Germline V gene data show CDR1 as SGDLS and CDR2 as YYNGEE. DNA of the CDR3: TGTGCCAGCAGCGTAGGGGACATAGACACAGATACGCAGTATTTT. This sequence encodes CASSVGDIDTDTQYF.

This chain links TRBV19 with TRBJ2-5, with a tentative D call TRBD1 (5 bases). Germline CDR1 reads LNHDA; CDR2 reads SQIVND (reference sequence). The CDR3 totals 13 residues. V lost 6 bases and J lost 4, with 12 bases in between. The CDR3 nucleotides are TGTGCCAGTAGCCCTAATAGGGGAGAGACCCAGTACTTC. Protein product: CASSPNRGETQYF. Variable domain in full (rest from reference TRBV19 and TRBJ2-5): DGGITQSPKYLFRKEGQNVTLSCEQNLNHDAMYWYRQDPGQGLRLIYYSQIVNDFQKGDIAEGYSVSREKKESFPLTVTSAQKNPTAFYLCASSPNRGETQYFGPGTRLLVL.

In this sample, this clone turned up once. The chain has TRBV19 and TRBJ1-2; 7 nucleotides align to TRBD1. The CDR3 spans 15 residues. V was clipped by 6 bases and J by 7 bases; unmatched bases: 14. The germline V gene has CDR1 LNHDA and CDR2 SQIVND (reference sequence). For the CDR3, the DNA is TGTGCCAGTAGCCCCCTACTGACAGGGATAAGTGGCTACACCTTC. It yields the protein CASSPLLTGISGYTF.

This clone was detected only once. This chain links TRBV9 with TRBJ2-2; 14 bases match TRBD2. Looked up from germline, CDR1 is SGDLS and CDR2 is YYNGEE. V dropped 3 bases and J dropped 5; count of bases not matched to a gene: 9. This CDR3 is built from 18 residues. The DNA of the CDR3 is TGTGCCAGCAGCGCCCGACTAGCGGGGGGGCCGAGTACCGGGGAGCTGTTTTTT. This sequence encodes CASSARLAGGPSTGELFF.

J is TRBJ2-7 and V is TRBV21-1. TRBV21-1 is described as a pseudogene. The CDR3 extends over 14 amino acids. CDR3 protein: CASSKAPTPYEQYF. The CDR3 nucleotides read TGTGCCAGCAGCAAAGCCCCAACCCCATACGAGCAGTACTTC.

The rearrangement uses TRBV27 and TRBJ1-2; TRBD1 matches at 7 bases. Germline trimming cut 5 bases from V and 5 bases from J; bases unmatched to any gene: 14. The CDR3 runs to 16 residues. From germline, CDR1 is MNHEY and CDR2 SMNVEV (reference sequence). In nucleotides, the CDR3 is TGTGCCAGCAGTCGCTACTCGGTCAGGGGGGCTTATGGCTACACCTTC. Translating it yields CASSRYSVRGAYGYTF.

Of note for this clone: The same CDR3 also results from other DNA sequences found in this sample. This sequence joins TRBV10-3 and TRBJ1-1, with a possible D match to TRBD1 (5 bases). Trimming stripped 4 bases from V and 0 bases from J, with 9 bases between. The CDR3 has 14 residues. CDR1 ENHRY and CDR2 SYGVKD come from the germline V gene. The CDR3 DNA follows: TGTGCCATCAGTGGGGGACTAATGAACACTGAAGCTTTCTTT. Translated, it gives CAISGGLMNTEAFF.

The chain carries TRBV4-3 and TRBJ1-6; weak D call: TRBD1 (5 bases). V shed 1 base and J shed 10 bases, with 14 bases lying between them. The length of the CDR3 is 15 residues. The germline CDR1 and CDR2 sequences are LGHNA and YSLEER. The chain's CDR3 is CASSQGGGVESPLHF. DNA for the CDR3: TGCGCCAGCAGCCAAGGAGGAGGGGTTGAGTCACCCCTCCACTTT.

There are a few counts of this clone. The CDR3 DNA reads as TGTGCCAGCAGCCCCGCGGACCGCCACTTCGAGCAGTACTTC. Translating it yields CASSPADRHFEQYF. V usage is TRBV7-9 and J usage is TRBJ2-7, with D unresolved. The CDR3 is 14 amino acids. Trimming stripped 5 bases from V and 6 bases from J, with 17 bases between. Looked up from germline, CDR1 is SEHNR and CDR2 is FQNEAQ (reference sequence).

The chain combines TRBV5-6 with TRBJ1-5; 9 bases line up with TRBD1. The CDR3 runs 14 residues. The V gene's germline CDR1 is SGHDT and CDR2 YYEEEE. V lost 6 bases to trimming and J lost 2 bases; unmatched junction nucleotides: 3. The CDR3 DNA reads as TGTGCCAGCACGCGGACAGGGGGCAATCAGCCCCAGCATTTT. The encoded protein is CASTRTGGNQPQHF.

This CDR3 is CASSYGTGGTQPQHF. CDR3 nucleotide sequence: TGTGCCAGCAGTTACGGTACAGGGGGTACTCAGCCCCAGCATTTT. The chain recombines TRBV6-5 with TRBJ1-5, with 8 bases aligning to TRBD1. Germline V gene data show CDR1 as MNHEY and CDR2 as SVGAGI. The CDR3 spans 15 residues. The V and J ends lost 2 bases and 6 bases, in that order; junction bases with no gene match: 6.